Below, 16 T cell receptor beta chains from the same sample are listed, as sequenced in a study of blood T cell repertoires in COVID-19. Clones were sequenced by immunoSEQ multiplex PCR, and TCRdb holds only the in-frame ones, with some missing. Here the sample spans approximately 100,000 clones, more than 75% being singletons. Sequencing was performed on peripheral blood. All receptors derive from a woman in her 70s with acute or convalescent COVID-19.

The CDR3: CASSQFLLSGANVLTF. The CDR3 DNA is TGTGCCAGCAGCCAATTTCTCTTATCTGGGGCCAACGTCCTGACTTTC. The chain couples TRBV3-1 (or the pseudogene TRBV3-2) to TRBJ2-6; D unclear. CDR1 and CDR2 from the germline V gene are LGHDT and YNNKEL (reference sequence). This CDR3 spans 16 amino acids. Trimming shortened V by 2 bases and J by 1 base, and 9 bases separated the two germline ends.

The chain is built from TRBV7-8 and TRBJ1-4, with 9 nucleotides matching TRBD1. V trimming: 5 bases; J trimming: 6 bases; junction bases outside the gene matches: 10. The V gene's germline CDR1 is SGHVS and CDR2 FQNEAQ. The CDR3 spans 16 residues. The DNA of the CDR3 is TGTGCCAGCAGCCCGGGGCCGGGACAGGGAGATGAAAAACTGTTTTTT. Its protein product is CASSPGPGQGDEKLFF.

The J gene is TRBJ2-1, the V gene TRBV3-1 (or the pseudogene TRBV3-2), with TRBD2 identical over 13 bases. There are 17 residues in the CDR3. Germline lookup yields CDR1 LGHDT and CDR2 YNNKEL (reference sequence). The J segment lost 9 bases and the V segment lost 1 base, leaving 9 bases of the junction unmatched. The CDR3 region is CASSQAGTSGVRCEQFF. Written as DNA, the CDR3 is TGTGCCAGCAGCCAAGCCGGGACTAGCGGGGTCAGGTGTGAGCAGTTCTTC.

The chain links TRBV7-2 to TRBJ2-4; TRBD1 matches 8 bases. J gave up 0 bases and V 5 bases, and 6 bases lay outside the gene matches. This CDR3 is 16 amino acids long. Germline V CDR1 and CDR2: SGHTA, FQGNSA. CDR3 in amino acids: CASSLGQVLAKNIQYF. DNA of the CDR3: TGTGCCAGCAGCCTGGGACAGGTCCTAGCCAAAAACATTCAGTACTTC.

This chain links TRBV6-5 with TRBJ1-1; possibly TRBD1 for D (5 bases). Germline CDR1 and CDR2: MNHEY and SVGAGI. Trimming stripped 4 bases from V and 2 bases from J, with 8 bases between. The CDR3 spans 13 residues. This CDR3 reads CASSLGLNTEAFF. CDR3 in DNA: TGTGCCAGCAGTTTGGGGCTTAACACTGAAGCTTTCTTT.

The count of this clone is one. The genes are TRBV6-6 and TRBJ2-3; TRBD1 matches at 9 bases. In germline, CDR1 is MNHNY, CDR2 SVGAGI (reference sequence). The ends lost 7 bases at V and 1 base at J; junction bases unmatched: 9. CDR3 length: 16 amino acids. Here the CDR3 reads CASINRGTGRTDTQYF. The CDR3 DNA reads TGTGCCAGCATTAACCGGGGGACAGGGCGCACAGATACGCAGTATTTT.

J is TRBJ1-1 and V is TRBV13, with unresolved D. Per the germline V gene, CDR1 is PRHDT and CDR2 is FYEKMQ (reference sequence). V shed 6 bases and J shed 0 bases, with 14 bases lying between them. This CDR3 comprises 15 residues. The CDR3 protein is CASRGEGIMNTEAFF. In nucleotides, the CDR3 is TGTGCCAGCAGGGGAGAGGGAATCATGAACACTGAAGCTTTCTTT.

This chain connects TRBV5-1 to TRBJ1-1, with a tentative D call TRBD1 (5 bases). The CDR3 covers 15 residues. Germline V gene sequence: CDR1 SGHRS, CDR2 YFSETQ. Trimming took 4 bases from V and 3 from J, leaving 16 bases between them. The CDR3 reads CASSPGPGRDTEAFF. CDR3 in DNA: TGCGCCAGCAGCCCGGGCCCAGGGAGGGACACTGAAGCTTTCTTT.

The chain recombines TRBV5-4 with TRBJ2-1; TRBD1 matches 9 bases. The CDR3 runs 13 residues. Trimming at V came to 4 bases and at J to 7 bases, leaving 3 bases not matched to a gene. Germline CDR1 and CDR2: SGHNT and YYREEE (reference sequence). The CDR3 here is CASSLDRGNEQFF. The CDR3 bases are TGTGCCAGCAGCCTCGACAGGGGGAATGAGCAGTTCTTC.

The chain has TRBV29-1 and TRBJ2-5; 7 nucleotides line up with TRBD1. The CDR3 consists of 13 residues. V lost 7 bases, J lost 4 bases, and 9 bases stayed unmatched. Germline-derived CDR1 and CDR2 are SQVTM and ANQGSEA. As DNA, the CDR3 is TGCAGCGGACGGACAGGCCAGGGAGAGACCCAGTACTTC. Translation: CSGRTGQGETQYF.

V gene TRBV6-5 combines with J gene TRBJ1-2; D may be TRBD1 (6 bases). The CDR3 extends over 14 amino acids. The ends were cut back, 0 bases at V and 4 bases at J, with 9 bases in the middle. Per the germline V gene, CDR1 is MNHEY and CDR2 is SVGAGI. The chain's CDR3 is CASSYSQGLYGYTF. The CDR3 DNA sequence: TGTGCCAGCAGTTACTCGCAGGGGCTCTATGGCTACACCTTC.

This chain connects TRBV5-1 to TRBJ1-1; D unresolved. The CDR3 contains 14 residues. Trimming left V 2 bases short and J 1 base short, with 9 bases between. Germline V gene sequence: CDR1 SGHRS, CDR2 YFSETQ. The CDR3 bases are TGCGCCAGCAGCTTATGGAGTGGGAACACTGAAGCTTTCTTT. Protein: CASSLWSGNTEAFF. Looking up the rest from reference TRBV5-1 and TRBJ1-1 gives the full variable domain: KAGVTQTPRYLIKTRGQQVTLSCSPISGHRSVSWYQQTPGQGLQFLFEYFSETQRNKGNFPGRFSGRQFSNSRSEMNVSTLELGDSALYLCASSLWSGNTEAFFGQGTRLTVV.

The gene calls are TRBV19 and TRBJ2-2; D ambiguous. The CDR3 is 17 amino acids. V lost 3 bases, J lost 2 bases, and 16 bases lay in between. Germline V lookup: CDR1 LNHDA, CDR2 SQIVND (reference sequence). The CDR3 sequence: CASSIDPLVYNTGELFF. The CDR3, as DNA: TGTGCCAGTAGTATTGATCCCCTAGTTTACAACACCGGGGAGCTGTTTTTT. Looking up the rest from reference TRBV19 and TRBJ2-2 gives the full variable domain: DGGITQSPKYLFRKEGQNVTLSCEQNLNHDAMYWYRQDPGQGLRLIYYSQIVNDFQKGDIAEGYSVSREKKESFPLTVTSAQKNPTAFYLCASSIDPLVYNTGELFFGEGSRLTVL.

This chain connects TRBV6-5 to TRBJ1-1; possibly TRBD1 for D (5 bases). V was trimmed by 10 bases and J by 3 bases, leaving 18 bases between them. The CDR3 sequence is 14 residues long. Germline V CDR1 and CDR2: MNHEY, SVGAGI. The CDR3 loop reads CATLPGGAYTEAFF. CDR3 DNA sequence: TGTGCCACCTTACCCGGAGGGGCTTACACTGAAGCTTTCTTT.

This clone has only one observation. The V and J genes are TRBV5-6 and TRBJ2-1, with 13 bases that match TRBD2. Germline CDR1 SGHDT, CDR2 YYEEEE. The CDR3 extends over 19 amino acids. The junction had 10 bases not matched to a gene; V was cut back by 2 bases and J by 2 bases. CDR3 amino acids: CASSLFRTSGRGAYNEQFF. CDR3 DNA: TGTGCCAGCAGCTTATTCCGGACTAGCGGGAGAGGGGCCTACAATGAGCAGTTCTTC.

In its sample, this clone was seen once. The chain is built from TRBV10-3 and TRBJ2-7; 10 nucleotides line up with TRBD1. Germline CDR1 and CDR2: ENHRY and SYGVKD. Losses at the gene ends were 4 bases for V and 8 bases for J; bases not matched to a gene: 11. The CDR3 runs to 15 residues. The CDR3 loop reads CAISAGTGVGFQQYV. In DNA, the CDR3 is TGTGCCATCAGTGCGGGGACAGGGGTGGGTTTTCAGCAGTACGTC.